This T cell receptor (beta chain) was identified during a study of blood T cell repertoires in COVID-19. Repertoires were generated with immunoSEQ multiplex PCR, while TCRdb's copy carries only in-frame clones and drops some. The sample consists of under 500,000 clones, roughly 89% of them appearing once. This CDR3 is built from 17 residues. The germline gives CDR1 LGHDT, CDR2 YNNKEL (reference sequence). Trimming left V 3 bases short and J 2 bases short, with 17 bases between. This TCR came from a woman aged 30 to 39 with acute or convalescent COVID-19. The chain couples TRBV3-1 (or the pseudogene TRBV3-2) to TRBJ2-1; the D gene is possibly TRBD2 (7 bases). Sequenced material: peripheral blood. CDR3 sequence reads: CASSHLTGGSPYNEQFF. CDR3 in DNA: TGTGCCAGCAGCCACCTCACGGGGGGCAGTCCCTACAATGAGCAGTTCTTC.